This note documents a single T cell receptor beta chain sequence. The read falls 3 residues short of the CDR3 end, and the missing part is taken from the germline J gene. The sample comes from a study of T cells in women clearing cervical HPV infection. About the research overall: Women with histologically confirmed HPV16-related CIN3 or worse, 2 with invasive cancer, served as cases.

Germline trimming cut 4 bases from V and 5 bases from J; bases unmatched to any gene: 5. The germline V gene encodes CDR1 DFQATT and CDR2 SNEGSKA (reference sequence). The CDR3 runs 13 residues. immunoSEQ multiplex PCR used an average of roughly 1,300 ng genomic DNA. Repertoires were generated with immunoSEQ multiplex PCR, while TCRdb's copy carries only in-frame clones and drops some. Here the sample table reports around 28,000 clones. The origin of this receptor is a woman aged 18-70 years with a cervical HPV16 infection that either progressed to CIN3+ or cleared (not recorded which). The sample taken for sequencing was blood buffy coat. The chain has TRBV20-1 and TRBJ2-7; 10 nucleotides align to TRBD1. CDR3 protein: CSATGQGDHEQYF. The CDR3 bases that were read are TGCAGTGCTACAGGACAGGGGGACCACGAG.